The clone carrying this T cell receptor (beta chain) was counted once. V gave up 3 bases and J gave up 3 bases, with 9 bases separating them. CDR1 LNHDA and CDR2 SQIVND come from the germline V gene (reference sequence). CDR3 length equals 13 residues. The record originates from a study of T cell responses to AZD1222 COVID-19 vaccine. The table came from immunoSEQ multiplex PCR; TCRdb's copy has only in-frame clones and leaves some out. The table shows 100,000 to 150,000 clones, with roughly 84% occurring only once. This TCR derives from an adult in good health. This chain uses TRBV19 with TRBJ2-7, with D perhaps matching TRBD1 (6 bases). The sequencing used peripheral blood, collected on day 0 of AZD1222 vaccination. The CDR3 bases are TGTGCCAGTAGTATGGACAGTTACTACGAGCAGTACTTC. Translation: CASSMDSYYEQYF.